One and the same sample provided the 30 T cell receptor beta chains below, sequenced in a study of regulatory T cells in long-lasting Graves disease. iRepertoire HTBI primers and Arm-PCR of CDR3 regions built TCR beta libraries. A single record per CDR3 protein comes from TCRdb applying MiXCR to the multiplex PCR reads. Of around 400,000 distinct CDR3 sequences listed, about 16% are singletons. Time point in this sample: newly diagnosed GD, antithyroid drugs for less than 3 months. RNA extracted from PBMCs served as the sequencing template. The sample in question was peripheral blood mononuclear cells (PBMCs), obtained at new diagnosis, from a patient treated with antithyroid drugs. The source is a female donor with Graves disease.

This clonotype showed up many times. The gene calls are TRBV20-1 and TRBJ2-5, with 7 bases that match TRBD2. CDR1 is DFQATT, CDR2 SNEGSKA, per germline (reference sequence). V lost 6 bases to trimming and J lost 5 bases; unmatched junction nucleotides: 15. CDR3 length: 15 amino acids. The CDR3 sequence: CSAETRDGGSETQYF. The CDR3 DNA is TGCAGTGCGGAAACCCGGGACGGGGGGTCGGAGACCCAGTACTTC.

The chain couples TRBV13 to TRBJ1-2; 9 bases line up with TRBD1. V shed 5 bases, J shed 0 bases, and the junction held 10 bases outside the gene matches. CDR1 is PRHDT, CDR2 FYEKMQ, per germline (reference sequence). There are 17 residues in the CDR3. The CDR3 bases are TGTGCCAGCAGCCCCGCGACAGGGGGGGATTCTAACTATGGCTACACCTTC. This codes for CASSPATGGDSNYGYTF.

This clonotype was observed at least ten times. The chain employs TRBV3-1 and TRBJ2-3; no reliable D call. Trimming pared 6 bases from V and 2 bases from J, leaving 9 bases between. Germline V gene data show CDR1 as LGHDT and CDR2 as YNNKEL (reference sequence). CDR3 length: 13 amino acids. CDR3 protein: CASSRTITDTQYF. CDR3 nucleotides: TGTGCCAGCAGTCGGACCATCACAGATACGCAGTATTTT.

This clonotype was detected ten times or more. In nucleotides, the CDR3 is TGTGCCAGCAGCTTAACAGGGTTGGGAAACACCATATATTTT. Translated: CASSLTGLGNTIYF. The V gene is TRBV7-9, the J gene TRBJ1-3; the D gene is possibly TRBD1 (6 bases). CDR1 and CDR2 (germline): SEHNR, FQNEAQ (reference sequence). V lost 2 bases and J lost 4, with 9 bases in between. The CDR3 has 14 amino acids.

This CDR3 reads CASSWEMDKFTEAFF. DNA for the CDR3: TGTGCCAGCAGTTGGGAAATGGACAAATTCACTGAAGCTTTCTTT. The chain is built from TRBV6-9 and TRBJ1-1, with D possibly matching TRBD1 (5 bases). Germline V gene sequence: CDR1 MNHGY, CDR2 SVAAGI. V lost 4 bases and J 4 bases, leaving 16 bases between the germline ends. The CDR3 has 15 amino acids.

This chain links TRBV7-2 with TRBJ2-1; 8 bases fit TRBD2. This CDR3 is 15 amino acids long. The germline V gene has CDR1 SGHTA and CDR2 FQGNSA. The ends lost 5 bases at V and 8 bases at J; junction bases unmatched: 11. The CDR3 nucleotides are TGTGCCAGCAGCCCGCCGGGACTAGTGCTGGATGAGCAGTTCTTC. This encodes CASSPPGLVLDEQFF.

This clonotype was counted many times. The rearrangement uses TRBV29-1 and TRBJ1-1; 8 bases align to TRBD1. With V trimmed by 6 bases and J by 0 bases, 6 bases remained unmatched. The V gene's germline CDR1 is SQVTM and CDR2 ANQGSEA. This CDR3 spans 14 amino acids. The CDR3 region is CSVDRDGMNTEAFF. The DNA for the CDR3 is TGCAGCGTGGACAGGGATGGGATGAACACTGAAGCTTTCTTT.

At least ten counts were recorded for this clonotype. The gene calls are TRBV4-1 and TRBJ1-1, with a weak D call TRBD1 (6 bases). The germline V gene encodes CDR1 MGHRA and CDR2 YSYEKL. This CDR3 spans 16 amino acids. Trimming took off 6 bases at V and 0 bases at J, with 17 bases between the two ends. In DNA form, the CDR3 reads TGCGCCAGCAGTCGTCACAGGGACTTGGTGAACACTGAAGCTTTCTTT. It yields the protein CASSRHRDLVNTEAFF.

This chain joins TRBV5-1 and TRBJ1-2; 12 bases map to TRBD1. Germline V gene data show CDR1 as SGHRS and CDR2 as YFSETQ. With V trimmed by 4 bases and J by 2 bases, 3 bases remained unmatched. CDR3 size: 15 residues. Here the CDR3 reads CASSGDRGHNYGYTF. In DNA form, the CDR3 reads TGCGCCAGCAGCGGGGACAGGGGGCACAACTATGGCTACACCTTC.

This clonotype was counted ten times or more. J is TRBJ1-2 and V is TRBV7-9; no clear D. The CDR3 runs to 12 residues. Germline V CDR1 and CDR2: SEHNR, FQNEAQ (reference sequence). V lost 2 bases to trimming and J lost 8 bases, with 9 bases between them. CDR3 sequence reads: CASSLFSAGYTF. CDR3 DNA: TGTGCCAGCAGCTTATTTTCGGCCGGCTACACCTTC.

In its sample, this clonotype was seen many times. The chain combines TRBV4-1 with TRBJ2-5; D is uncertain. The germline gives CDR1 MGHRA, CDR2 YSYEKL. The CDR3 has 15 residues. Between the trimmed V and J ends, which lost 3 bases and 4 bases, there was a span of 15 bases. CDR3 coding DNA: TGCGCCAGCAGCCATAGGCTGACCTCCCGAGAGACCCAGTACTTC. Residues: CASSHRLTSRETQYF.

This clonotype occurred many times. This sequence joins TRBV27 and TRBJ2-7, with 10 bases identical to TRBD1. The germline CDR1 and CDR2 sequences are MNHEY and SMNVEV (reference sequence). This CDR3 has 14 amino acids. Losses at the gene ends were 4 bases for V and 4 bases for J; bases not matched to a gene: 4. DNA for the CDR3: TGTGCCAGCAGTTCCTGGGACAGGGGATACGAGCAGTACTTC. This translates into CASSSWDRGYEQYF.

This clonotype showed up many times. This chain joins TRBV10-3 and TRBJ2-5; tentatively, D is TRBD2 (7 bases). Germline CDR1 reads ENHRY; CDR2 reads SYGVKD. The CDR3 has 18 residues. Trimming took 0 bases from V and 5 from J, leaving 22 bases between them. The CDR3 nucleotides are TGTGCCATCAGTGAGTCCGAGACATTACTCAGGGGAGGGGAGACCCAGTACTTC. It encodes CAISESETLLRGGETQYF.

This clonotype was seen more than once but under ten times. The rearrangement links TRBV5-1 to TRBJ2-2; D call uncertain. The ends were cut back, 0 bases at V and 6 bases at J, with 3 bases in the middle. The CDR3 is made up of 12 amino acids. Looked up from germline, CDR1 is SGHRS and CDR2 is YFSETQ. The chain's CDR3 is CASSLGPGELFF. As DNA, the CDR3 is TGCGCCAGCAGCTTGGGGCCCGGGGAGCTGTTTTTT.

The J gene is TRBJ1-5, the V gene TRBV12-5, with D unresolved. This CDR3 contains 14 residues. Germline loops: CDR1 LGHNT, CDR2 FRNRAP. V was shortened by 2 bases and J by 1 base, with 6 bases between the two germline ends. The CDR3 spells CASGLSGSNQPQHF. CDR3 sequence (DNA): TGTGCTAGTGGTTTGTCCGGAAGCAATCAGCCCCAGCATTTT.

The chain uses TRBV6-1 and TRBJ2-1; 8 nucleotides agree with TRBD1. Looked up from germline, CDR1 is MNHNS and CDR2 is SASEGT. Unmatched junction bases numbered 10, after V lost 6 bases and J lost 9 bases. The CDR3 has 14 amino acids. As DNA, the CDR3 is TGTGCCAGCAGCCTACAGGACAGGGCTAGTGAGCAGTTCTTC. Its protein is CASSLQDRASEQFF.

The rearrangement links TRBV20-1 to TRBJ1-4; no firm D call. The germline CDR1 and CDR2 sequences are DFQATT and SNEGSKA (reference sequence). V dropped 3 bases and J dropped 5 bases, with 7 bases sitting between them. CDR3 size: 12 residues. The CDR3: CSASAGNEKLFF. The CDR3 DNA reads TGCAGTGCTAGTGCGGGGAATGAAAAACTGTTTTTT.

This clonotype occurred a few times. This CDR3 reads CASSLIQGARETQYF. CDR3 bases: TGTGCCAGCAGCTTGATACAGGGGGCGAGAGAGACCCAGTACTTC. This rearrangement joins TRBV5-4 to TRBJ2-5; 9 nucleotides align to TRBD1. There are 15 residues in the CDR3. V gave up 1 base and J gave up 4 bases; unmatched junction bases: 5. Germline assignment: CDR1 SGHNT and CDR2 YYREEE (reference sequence).

This clonotype appeared many times. V gene TRBV5-6 combines with J gene TRBJ1-2; 8 positions agree with TRBD1. This CDR3 has 13 amino acids. The germline CDR1 and CDR2 sequences are SGHDT and YYEEEE. After removal of 0 bases from V and 8 bases from J, the junction contained 3 bases not matched to a gene. The CDR3 DNA reads as TGTGCCAGCAGCTTGGGGACAGGGCAAGGCTACACCTTC. Translating gives CASSLGTGQGYTF.

This clonotype appeared many times. This chain joins TRBV20-1 and TRBJ2-1; D possibly uses TRBD1 or TRBD2 (5 bases each). CDR1 is DFQATT, CDR2 SNEGSKA, per germline (reference sequence). Trimming took off 3 bases at V and 2 bases at J, with 17 bases between the two ends. The CDR3 is made up of 16 amino acids. The CDR3 spells CSARGPGEGAYNEQFF. DNA for the CDR3: TGCAGTGCTAGGGGGCCCGGAGAGGGTGCCTACAATGAGCAGTTCTTC.

This clonotype was observed at least ten times. The chain uses TRBV24-1 and TRBJ2-5; 15 bases line up with TRBD2. This CDR3 comprises 18 residues. J was trimmed by 5 bases and V by 2 bases; bases with no gene match: 8. The germline V gene encodes CDR1 KGHDR and CDR2 SFDVKD. CDR3 bases: TGTGCCACCAGTGATTCCGGGACTAGCGGGAGGTGGGGGGAGACCCAGTACTTC. Protein product: CATSDSGTSGRWGETQYF.

This clonotype was counted ten times or more. The gene calls are TRBV11-2 and TRBJ2-1; either TRBD1 or TRBD2 may supply D (7 bases each). V shed 5 bases and J shed 8 bases, with 13 bases lying between them. CDR1 is SGHAT and CDR2 is FQNNGV in the germline V gene. The CDR3 is 13 residues long. CDR3 protein: CASSEAGTDEQFF. CDR3 nucleotide sequence: TGTGCCAGCAGCGAAGCGGGGACAGATGAGCAGTTCTTC.

This clonotype was seen many times. The chain has TRBV6-1 and TRBJ1-1; 9 bases map to TRBD1. CDR1 is MNHNS, CDR2 SASEGT, per germline. This CDR3 spans 16 amino acids. The J segment lost 4 bases and the V segment lost 5 bases, leaving 11 bases of the junction unmatched. The CDR3 nucleotides are TGTGCCAGCAGTCCGCGGACAGGGGAGCTCGGCACTGAAGCTTTCTTT. The encoded protein is CASSPRTGELGTEAFF.

This clonotype has ten or more counts. This chain connects TRBV28 to TRBJ1-2; TRBD1 matches 11 bases. The V segment lost 3 bases and the J segment 4 bases; nucleotides outside the gene matches: 4. This CDR3 spans 15 amino acids. Germline V gene sequence: CDR1 MDHEN, CDR2 SYDVKM. This CDR3 reads CASSLGGQGVYGYTF. The DNA for the CDR3 is TGTGCCAGCAGTTTGGGGGGACAGGGGGTCTATGGCTACACCTTC.

The CDR3 sequence: CASSYPSTNTGELFF. The CDR3 region has the DNA TGTGCCAGCAGTTACCCCTCTACGAACACCGGGGAGCTGTTTTTT. The rearrangement links TRBV6-9 to TRBJ2-2; D unresolved. The CDR3 sequence is 15 residues long. The V end lost 3 bases, the J end lost 0 bases, and 8 bases lay between the germline ends. Germline V CDR1 and CDR2: MNHGY, SVAAGI.

This clonotype was detected only a few times. CDR3: CASSSGTGDELFF. In DNA form, the CDR3 reads TGTGCCAGCAGTTCCGGGACAGGGGATGAACTGTTTTTT. The chain employs TRBV27 and TRBJ1-4; 10 bases fit TRBD1. There are 13 residues in the CDR3. J lost 12 bases, V lost 4 bases, and 5 bases had no gene match. CDR1 is MNHEY, CDR2 SMNVEV, per germline (reference sequence).

In its sample, this clonotype was seen many times. V is TRBV5-5 and J is TRBJ1-5; possibly TRBD1 for D (5 bases). Trimming cost V 1 base and J 0 bases, with 11 bases left between them. The CDR3 contains 16 residues. The germline V gene encodes CDR1 SGHKS and CDR2 YYEKEE (reference sequence). The CDR3 is CASSLFQGGSNQPQHF. The CDR3 nucleotides are TGTGCCAGCAGCTTGTTCCAGGGAGGTAGCAATCAGCCCCAGCATTTT.

As concerns this clonotype: Just one base apart from a much larger clone, this may be a read error. The chain uses TRBV15 and TRBJ2-5; D is perhaps TRBD1 (8 bases). Germline V gene data show CDR1 as LNHNV and CDR2 as YYDKDF (reference sequence). Trimming removed 3 bases at V and 7 bases at J, with 12 bases between. This CDR3 contains 13 residues. CDR3 in DNA: TGTGCCACCAGCAGTAACAGGGGGGGGACCCAGTACTTC. Its translation is CATSSNRGGTQYF.

A few counts support this clonotype. V and J are TRBV30 and TRBJ1-2; D is possibly TRBD1 (6 bases). Between the trimmed V and J ends, which lost 6 bases and 4 bases, there was a span of 18 bases. CDR1 is GTSNPN and CDR2 is SVGIG in the germline V gene (reference sequence). This CDR3 region has 14 residues. CDR3 protein: CACLRDTSGYGYTF. CDR3 coding DNA: TGTGCCTGTTTAAGGGACACCTCTGGCTATGGCTACACCTTC.

There are many counts of this clonotype. The CDR3 here is CASSPTAKREYHEQYF. The DNA of the CDR3 is TGTGCCAGCAGTCCCACGGCTAAGCGGGAGTACCACGAGCAGTACTTC. The chain uses TRBV12-3 or TRBV12-4 and TRBJ2-7, with TRBD2 matching over 8 bases. Germline trimming cut 5 bases from V and 5 bases from J; bases unmatched to any gene: 14. CDR3 length: 16 amino acids.